These 22 T cell receptor beta chains originate from one sample sequenced in a study of blood T cell repertoires in COVID-19. Sequencing used immunoSEQ multiplex PCR; TCRdb keeps in-frame clones, though not all of them. The profile shows tens of thousands of clones, 65% to 90% of them singletons. Sequencing input: peripheral blood. The receptors were sampled from a man older than 75 with acute or convalescent COVID-19.

At least ten counts were recorded for this clone. The rearrangement joins TRBV19 to TRBJ1-5; no clear D. The germline CDR1 and CDR2 sequences are LNHDA and SQIVND (reference sequence). The V gene lost 3 bases and the J gene lost 0 bases, with 9 bases spanning the gap. The CDR3 loop spans 15 amino acids. CDR3 sequence (DNA): TGTGCCAGTAGTATTGCGGCGTATAGCAATCAGCCCCAGCATTTT. Translated: CASSIAAYSNQPQHF.

The chain has TRBV2 and TRBJ2-1, with D possibly matching TRBD1 (7 bases). Trimming took off 4 bases at V and 9 bases at J, with 19 bases between the two ends. The CDR3 runs 15 residues. Germline V gene data show CDR1 as SNHLY and CDR2 as FYNNEI. This CDR3 reads CASSGRGHGIIEQFF. CDR3 sequence (DNA): TGTGCCAGCAGTGGGAGGGGGCATGGGATTATTGAGCAGTTCTTC. Based on the CDR3 plus reference TRBV2 and TRBJ2-1, the full variable domain is EPEVTQTPSHQVTQMGQEVILRCVPISNHLYFYWYRQILGQKVEFLVSFYNNEISEKSEIFDDQFSVERPDGSNFTLKIRSTKLEDSAMYFCASSGRGHGIIEQFFGPGTRLTVL.

The chain links TRBV24-1 to TRBJ2-7, with a possible D match to TRBD1 (6 bases). The germline V gene has CDR1 KGHDR and CDR2 SFDVKD. V lost 4 bases and J 1 base, leaving 10 bases between the germline ends. The CDR3 has 14 residues. As DNA, the CDR3 is TGTGCCACCAGTGACCCTGGACAGTCCTACGAGCAGTACTTC. Translation: CATSDPGQSYEQYF.

The chain employs TRBV7-6 and TRBJ2-1, with a possible D match to TRBD2 (6 bases). Trimming cost V 4 bases and J 4 bases, with 14 bases left between them. The CDR3 runs 15 residues. Germline CDR1 and CDR2: SGHVS and FNYEAQ. CDR3 sequence reads: CASSSYGGPYNEQFF. The DNA of the CDR3 is TGTGCCAGCAGCTCGTACGGGGGACCTTACAATGAGCAGTTCTTC. Complete variable domain (other parts from reference TRBV7-6 and TRBJ2-1): GAGVSQSPRYKVTKRGQDVALRCDPISGHVSLYWYRQALGQGPEFLTYFNYEAQQDKSGLPNDRFSAERPEGSISTLTIQRTEQRDSAMYRCASSSYGGPYNEQFFGPGTRLTVL.

Written as DNA, the CDR3 is TGTGCCAGCTCACAGGGATGGGGCGGGAGCTCCTACAATGAGCAGTTCTTC. This translates into CASSQGWGGSSYNEQFF. The rearrangement joins TRBV18 to TRBJ2-1, with TRBD2 identical over 7 bases. Germline V lookup: CDR1 KGHSH, CDR2 LQKENI. Trimming cost V 4 bases and J 0 bases; bases outside gene matches: 9. CDR3 length: 17 residues. Full variable domain (outside the CDR3, taken from reference TRBV18 and TRBJ2-1): NAGVMQNPRHLVRRRGQEARLRCSPMKGHSHVYWYRQLPEEGLKFMVYLQKENIIDESGMPKERFSAEFPKEGPSILRIQQVVRGDSAAYFCASSQGWGGSSYNEQFFGPGTRLTVL.

The V gene is TRBV2, the J gene TRBJ1-1; D might be TRBD1 (5 bases). Trimming removed 5 bases at V and 7 bases at J, with 11 bases between. From germline, CDR1 is SNHLY and CDR2 FYNNEI. The CDR3 sequence is 12 residues long. The CDR3 bases are TGTGCCAGCAGTCAGAGACAGTTTGAAGCTTTCTTT. This codes for CASSQRQFEAFF.

This chain connects TRBV9 to TRBJ1-5; no reliable D call. The CDR3 sequence is 14 residues long. Deletions cut 0 bases from V and 7 bases from J, with 11 bases between. Germline-derived CDR1 and CDR2 are SGDLS and YYNGEE. As DNA, the CDR3 is TGTGCCAGCAGCGTAGGAGAGGGTCGGCAGCCCCAGCATTTT. Residues: CASSVGEGRQPQHF.

The gene calls are TRBV5-6 and TRBJ2-7, with 7 bases that match TRBD1. V lost 5 bases and J lost 2; bases outside the gene matches: 4. The CDR3 has 13 amino acids. From germline, CDR1 is SGHDT and CDR2 YYEEEE. The CDR3 DNA reads TGTGCCAGCAGTCAGACAGGGACCTACGAGCAGTACTTC. Its protein product is CASSQTGTYEQYF.

This sequence joins TRBV6-5 and TRBJ2-1; D may be TRBD2 (6 bases). V was pared by 6 bases and J by 10 bases, with 13 bases between. Looked up from germline, CDR1 is MNHEY and CDR2 is SVGAGI. The CDR3 contains 12 residues. CDR3 loop: CASSPGGVEQFF. Written as DNA, the CDR3 is TGTGCCAGCAGCCCCGGGGGAGTCGAGCAGTTCTTC.

CDR3 DNA: TGCGCCAGCAGCTTGAACGTAGGGGTGTCAGAGACCCAGTACTTC. Residues: CASSLNVGVSETQYF. V is TRBV5-1 and J is TRBJ2-5, with D perhaps TRBD1 (5 bases). With 1 base removed from V and 4 bases from J, the gap between germline ends came to 14 bases. Germline CDR1 is SGHRS and CDR2 is YFSETQ. This CDR3 has 15 amino acids.

This rearrangement joins TRBV6-5 to TRBJ2-3, with 7 bases fitting TRBD1. With V trimmed by 4 bases and J by 0 bases, 7 bases remained unmatched. Germline-derived CDR1 and CDR2 are MNHEY and SVGAGI. The CDR3 covers 16 residues. The CDR3 sequence: CASSSHRTGSTDTQYF. The CDR3, as DNA: TGTGCCAGCAGTTCCCACCGGACAGGTAGCACAGATACGCAGTATTTT.

The V call is TRBV7-8, the J call TRBJ2-1; D may be TRBD1 (5 bases). The germline CDR1 and CDR2 sequences are SGHVS and FQNEAQ. CDR3 length: 16 amino acids. V was cut by 0 bases and J by 5 bases, with 14 bases left in between. The CDR3 loop is CASSLALAGNHNEQFF. Here the CDR3 DNA reads TGTGCCAGCAGCTTAGCGTTGGCAGGGAACCACAATGAGCAGTTCTTC.

This clone was seen only once. The chain employs TRBV21-1 and TRBJ2-1; the table's D call TRBD2 went unverified against the DNA. TRBV21-1 is a known pseudogene. This CDR3 contains 18 residues. DNA of the CDR3: TGTGCCAGCAGCAGAGAGAGAAATGCGGGCTGCTCCTACAATGAGCAGTTCTTC. Protein: CASSRERNAGCSYNEQFF.

CDR3 nucleotides: TGCGCCAGCAGCTCCAACGGGGTCGGGGAGCTGTTTTTT. Its translation is CASSSNGVGELFF. The genes are TRBV4-3 and TRBJ2-2; D is possibly TRBD2 (5 bases). The V end was cut by 5 bases, the J end by 7 bases, with 11 bases between. The CDR3 has 13 amino acids. In germline, CDR1 is LGHNA, CDR2 YSLEER.

The gene calls are TRBV10-3 and TRBJ2-2, with a weak D call TRBD1 (6 bases). V shed 3 bases and J shed 5 bases, with 16 bases lying between them. This CDR3 contains 16 residues. The germline CDR1 and CDR2 sequences are ENHRY and SYGVKD. Written as DNA, the CDR3 is TGTGCCATCAGTGATTCAAGGACAGTAGGGACCGGGGAGCTGTTTTTT. Its translation is CAISDSRTVGTGELFF.

Concerning this clone itself: At one end, the junction sequence differs from germline, possibly due to a read error. The rearrangement links TRBV11-2 to TRBJ2-3; 9 nucleotides align to TRBD2. The CDR3 runs 16 residues. In germline, CDR1 is SGHAT, CDR2 FQNNGV. CDR3 DNA: TGTGCCAGCAGCCTAGACGTAGCGGGAGCTCCAGATACGCAGTATTTT. The encoded protein is CASSLDVAGAPDTQYF. Filled out from reference TRBV11-2 and TRBJ2-3, the complete variable domain reads EAGVAQSPRYKIIEKRQSVAFWCNPISGHATLYWYQQILGQGPKLLIQFQNNGVVDDSQLPKDRFSAERLKGVDSTLKIQPAKLEDSAVYLCASSLDVAGAPDTQYFGPGTRLTVL.

The J gene is TRBJ1-3, the V gene TRBV6-5; 7 bases are shared with TRBD1. Germline V gene lookup returns CDR1 MNHEY and CDR2 SVGAGI. The CDR3 totals 14 residues. Trimming cost V 7 bases and J 0 bases; bases outside gene matches: 3. The CDR3 region has the DNA TGTGCCAGCACTTGGACAGGCTCTGGAAACACCATATATTTT. Translating gives CASTWTGSGNTIYF.

The chain uses TRBV6-5 and TRBJ1-2; D uncertain. The CDR3 is 14 residues long. The germline gives CDR1 MNHEY, CDR2 SVGAGI. V was clipped by 4 bases and J by 0 bases, with 9 bases between them. CDR3 coding DNA: TGTGCCAGCAGTTCGGTGATATCTAACTATGGCTACACCTTC. Translated, it gives CASSSVISNYGYTF.

The chain couples TRBV4-2 to TRBJ2-1, with TRBD2 matching 13 bases. CDR1 and CDR2 from the germline V gene are LGHNA and YNFKEQ. J gave up 3 bases and V 3 bases, and 5 bases lay outside the gene matches. The CDR3 length is 17 residues. This CDR3 reads CASSHAGTSGIYNEQFF. The CDR3 DNA reads as TGTGCCAGCAGCCACGCCGGGACTAGCGGGATCTACAATGAGCAGTTCTTC.

This clone was seen a single time. V and J are TRBV29-1 and TRBJ1-3, with TRBD1 matching 7 bases. Germline trimming cut 3 bases from V and 0 bases from J; bases unmatched to any gene: 11. CDR1 is SQVTM and CDR2 is ANQGSEA in the germline V gene. The CDR3 extends over 17 amino acids. CDR3 residues: CSVDPRGWTPSGNTIYF. CDR3 coding DNA: TGCAGCGTTGACCCCAGGGGGTGGACGCCCTCTGGAAACACCATATATTTT.

V is TRBV7-2 and J is TRBJ1-1, with TRBD1 as a possible D gene (6 bases). The CDR3 is 15 amino acids. V was trimmed by 5 bases and J by 3 bases, leaving 16 bases between them. Germline V gene sequence: CDR1 SGHTA, CDR2 FQGNSA. CDR3 residues: CASSPAPAGDTEAFF. The DNA for the CDR3 is TGTGCCAGCAGCCCCGCCCCCGCAGGGGACACTGAAGCTTTCTTT.

V usage is TRBV7-2 and J usage is TRBJ1-5; the match to TRBD1 covers 10 bases. The germline gives CDR1 SGHTA, CDR2 FQGNSA. The CDR3 length is 16 residues. With 2 bases clipped from V and 3 bases from J, the junction kept 4 bases outside the gene matches. CDR3 DNA sequence: TGTGCCAGCAGCTTAAGACAGGGGGCCGTCAATCAGCCCCAGCATTTT. Encoded protein: CASSLRQGAVNQPQHF. The whole variable domain, filled in from reference TRBV7-2 and TRBJ1-5, reads GAGVSQSPSNKVTEKGKDVELRCDPISGHTALYWYRQSLGQGLEFLIYFQGNSAPDKSGLPSDRFSAERTGGSVSTLTIQRTQQEDSAVYLCASSLRQGAVNQPQHFGDGTRLSIL.